This T cell receptor beta chain derives from a study of early T cells in non-severe SARS-CoV-2 infection. Study-wide background: The sequenced material was bulk RNA from unsorted whole blood, and its chains were unpaired.

Attachment of unique molecular identifiers was made to individual cDNA molecules. TCRdb reanalysed the 5' RACE reads using MiXCR and keeps one entry per CDR3 protein. The repertoire holds around 57,000 distinct CDR3 sequences, with roughly an eighth as singletons. The sample holds a few counts of this clonotype. The antigen remains unidentified. The V end was cut by 5 bases, the J end by 7 bases, with 8 bases between. This CDR3 has 11 residues. Whole-study findings and limits: VDJdb-based matching was biased toward anti-spike CD8 responses and missed private and CD4 specificities.

The chain joins TRBV12-3 or TRBV12-4 to TRBJ2-5; unclear D gene. Sequences were obtained from whole blood. The clonotype was recovered from an adult who was a healthcare worker with PCR-confirmed SARS-CoV-2 infection or an uninfected control (not recorded which). CDR3 nucleotides: TGTGCCAGCAGTCAAATGGGGACCCAGTACTTC. Translated, it gives CASSQMGTQYF.